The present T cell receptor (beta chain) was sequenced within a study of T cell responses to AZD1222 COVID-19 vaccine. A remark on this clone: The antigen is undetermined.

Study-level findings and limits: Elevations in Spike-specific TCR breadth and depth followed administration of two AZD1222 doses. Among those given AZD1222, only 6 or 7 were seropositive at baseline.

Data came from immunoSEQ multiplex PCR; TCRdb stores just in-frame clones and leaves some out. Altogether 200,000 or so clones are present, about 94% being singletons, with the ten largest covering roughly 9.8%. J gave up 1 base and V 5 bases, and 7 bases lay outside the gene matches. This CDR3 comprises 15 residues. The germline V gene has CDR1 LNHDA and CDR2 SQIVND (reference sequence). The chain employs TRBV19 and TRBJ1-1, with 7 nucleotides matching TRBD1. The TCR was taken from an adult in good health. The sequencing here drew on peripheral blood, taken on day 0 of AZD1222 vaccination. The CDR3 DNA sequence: TGTGCCAGTAGTCGCACAGGGGAGGGGAACACTGAAGCTTTCTTT. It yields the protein CASSRTGEGNTEAFF. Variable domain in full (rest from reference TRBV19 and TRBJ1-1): DGGITQSPKYLFRKEGQNVTLSCEQNLNHDAMYWYRQDPGQGLRLIYYSQIVNDFQKGDIAEGYSVSREKKESFPLTVTSAQKNPTAFYLCASSRTGEGNTEAFFGQGTRLTVV.